One sample yielded the 24 T cell receptor beta chains listed below, sequenced in a study of beta chain features in type 1 diabetes (dated by TCRdb to between 2018 and 2020). What the research found in general, with its limitations: A moderate but significant shortening of TCRB CDR3 length was observed in type 1 diabetes patients in all four CD4+ subsets.

These receptors' targets are unknown. Libraries were prepared through the immunoSEQ multiplex PCR assay. The entire isolated RNA was reverse transcribed using the High Capacity cDNA Reverse Transcription Kit, and thus expressed TCRB transcripts were sequenced. TCRdb obtained this table from immuneACCESS and retained in-frame rearrangements with V and J assigned. These tables miss some clones; where compared with another copy, unresolved V genes account for less than half of the shortfall, and the remainder is unexplained. This sample gives roughly 150,000 clones in total; approximately 10% of them show up just once. Jointly, the top ten make up about 0.65% of the sample. The sequencing input was central memory CD4+ T cells from blood. The receptors here all came from a woman younger than 45 with type 1 diabetes.

The CDR3, as DNA: TGCGCCAGCACCCCGGTACAGGGGGGAAGCAATCAGCCCCAGCATTTT. Its protein is CASTPVQGGSNQPQHF. J is TRBJ1-5 and V is TRBV4-1, with 8 bases that match TRBD1. CDR1 and CDR2 (germline): MGHRA, YSYEKL. The CDR3 is 16 amino acids. The V and J ends lost 7 bases and 1 base, in that order; junction bases with no gene match: 9.

This clone was seen only a few times. The rearrangement joins TRBV6-5 to TRBJ2-1; D is uncertain. The CDR3 has 15 residues. The V and J ends lost 2 bases and 8 bases respectively, with 16 bases between them. CDR1 and CDR2 (germline): MNHEY, SVGAGI. CDR3 nucleotide sequence: TGTGCCAGCAGTTACAGCCCAAAATTCCAAGATGAGCAGTTCTTC. This encodes CASSYSPKFQDEQFF.

This clone was found a few times. The chain links TRBV14 to TRBJ1-4; TRBD1 might be the D (6 bases). This CDR3 has 16 amino acids. The V gene's germline CDR1 is SGHDN and CDR2 FVKESK. V lost 4 bases and J lost 8, with 20 bases in between. The CDR3 DNA is TGTGCCAGCAGCCGGCGAAGCTGGGGGCTTGAGGAAAAACTGTTTTTT. It is translated as CASSRRSWGLEEKLFF.

This chain links TRBV27 with TRBJ1-2, with TRBD1 matching 9 bases. Germline assignment: CDR1 MNHEY and CDR2 SMNVEV (reference sequence). The junction had 9 bases not matched to a gene; V was cut back by 5 bases and J by 5 bases. This CDR3 contains 15 residues. CDR3 coding DNA: TGTGCCAGCAGTCCAAGGCCCGGGACAGGGTATGGCTACACCTTC. Amino acids: CASSPRPGTGYGYTF.

V and J are TRBV19 and TRBJ2-1; 12 bases match TRBD2. Unmatched junction bases numbered 10, after V lost 9 bases and J lost 7 bases. This CDR3 spans 15 amino acids. Germline-derived CDR1 and CDR2 are LNHDA and SQIVND (reference sequence). The CDR3 loop reads CASNLGLAGSNEQFF. DNA of the CDR3: TGTGCCAGCAACCTCGGACTAGCGGGGAGTAATGAGCAGTTCTTC.

The chain links TRBV15 to TRBJ1-4; 9 bases match TRBD1. V lost 5 bases to trimming and J lost 5 bases; unmatched junction nucleotides: 9. The CDR3 length is 16 residues. CDR1 and CDR2 (germline): LNHNV, YYDKDF (reference sequence). The CDR3 bases are TGTGCCACCAGCGGAAGAGGGACAGGGCTGAATGAAAAACTGTTTTTT. This gives the protein CATSGRGTGLNEKLFF.

In nucleotides, the CDR3 is TGTGCCAGCAGCCCCCTTAGACAGACTTACTACGAGCAGTACTTC. This gives the protein CASSPLRQTYYEQYF. This chain connects TRBV11-3 to TRBJ2-7, with D possibly matching TRBD1 (5 bases). Trimming removed 5 bases from V and 3 bases from J, with 17 bases in between. The CDR3 has 15 residues. Germline values: CDR1 SGHNT, CDR2 YENEEA.

This clone was counted only a few times. The chain combines TRBV6-6 with TRBJ1-2; D remains ambiguous. V lost 7 bases and J lost 0, with 12 bases in between. In germline, CDR1 is MNHNY, CDR2 SVGAGI (reference sequence). The CDR3 is 14 residues long. This CDR3 reads CASIGQTTNYGYTF. The CDR3, as DNA: TGTGCCAGCATAGGGCAGACTACTAACTATGGCTACACCTTC.

This clone was found a few times. This sequence joins TRBV18 and TRBJ2-5; TRBD1 is a possible D gene (5 bases). This CDR3 comprises 14 residues. The germline V gene has CDR1 KGHSH and CDR2 LQKENI. V lost 3 bases and J 6 bases, leaving 14 bases between the germline ends. The CDR3 reads CASSPGQGRQTQYF. CDR3 nucleotide sequence: TGTGCCAGCTCACCGGGGCAGGGCAGGCAGACCCAGTACTTC.

This clone was observed a handful of times. The chain employs TRBV25-1 and TRBJ1-1; 7 nucleotides line up with TRBD1. CDR1 is MGHDK, CDR2 SYGVNS, per germline. The CDR3 totals 13 residues. J gave up 3 bases and V 8 bases, and 6 bases lay outside the gene matches. CDR3 loop: CASGQDWDTEAFF. The CDR3 bases are TGTGCCAGCGGACAGGACTGGGACACTGAAGCTTTCTTT. The complete variable domain, with remaining parts taken from reference TRBV25-1 and TRBJ1-1, reads EADIYQTPRYLVIGTGKKITLECSQTMGHDKMYWYQQDPGMELHLIHYSYGVNSTEKGDLSSESTVSRIRTEHFPLTLESARPSHTSQYLCASGQDWDTEAFFGQGTRLTVV.

This clone was seen a few times. The rearrangement joins TRBV6-5 to TRBJ2-6, with a weak D call TRBD1 (6 bases). The CDR3 runs to 13 residues. Germline values: CDR1 MNHEY, CDR2 SVGAGI. The V end was cut by 5 bases, the J end by 7 bases, with 9 bases between. CDR3 in amino acids: CASSLQGANVLTF. For the CDR3, the DNA is TGTGCCAGCAGTCTACAGGGTGCCAACGTCCTGACTTTC.

With regard to this clone: Mismatch with germline at one junction end may stem from a read error. Here the CDR3 DNA reads TGTGCCAGCAGTGATCAAGGACAGGGCACCGATACGCAGTATTTT. Its protein product is CASSDQGQGTDTQYF. The chain combines TRBV25-1 with TRBJ2-3; 8 bases are shared with TRBD1. In germline, CDR1 is MGHDK, CDR2 SYGVNS. This CDR3 is built from 15 residues.

The chain is built from TRBV5-8 and TRBJ2-2; tentative D call: TRBD1 (6 bases). The CDR3 has 16 residues. Germline V CDR1 and CDR2: SGHTS, YDEGEE. V was trimmed by 4 bases and J by 0 bases, leaving 13 bases between them. CDR3 loop: CASSSRQATNTGELFF. The CDR3 DNA sequence: TGTGCCAGCAGCAGTAGACAGGCGACGAACACCGGGGAGCTGTTTTTT.

This clone was seen more than once but under ten times. The V and J genes are TRBV6-6 and TRBJ2-3, with D perhaps TRBD2 (5 bases). V lost 0 bases to trimming and J lost 5 bases, with 12 bases between them. The CDR3 loop spans 15 amino acids. Germline assignment: CDR1 MNHNY and CDR2 SVGAGI (reference sequence). CDR3 loop: CASSYSGLWGDTQYF. The CDR3 nucleotides read TGTGCCAGCAGTTACTCAGGACTTTGGGGAGATACGCAGTATTTT.

The table lists this clone with a few counts. This chain joins TRBV11-3 and TRBJ1-2; a possible D gene is TRBD1 (5 bases). This CDR3 has 12 residues. V gave up 5 bases and J gave up 4 bases, with 8 bases separating them. CDR1 and CDR2 (germline): SGHNT, YENEEA. CDR3 residues: CASSRGGYGYTF. In nucleotides, the CDR3 is TGTGCCAGCAGCAGGGGTGGCTATGGCTACACCTTC. The variable domain in full, with the rest retrieved from reference TRBV11-3 and TRBJ1-2, is EAGVVQSPRYKIIEKKQPVAFWCNPISGHNTLYWYLQNLGQGPELLIRYENEEAVDDSQLPKDRFSAERLKGVDSTLKIQPAELGDSAVYLCASSRGGYGYTFGSGTRLTVV.

This clone appeared a few times. The chain has TRBV19 and TRBJ1-1; TRBD1 matches at 7 bases. V lost 9 bases and J lost 0; bases outside the gene matches: 7. CDR3 size: 14 residues. The V gene's germline CDR1 is LNHDA and CDR2 SQIVND (reference sequence). The CDR3 nucleotides read TGTGCCAGCCAGAGGGGGCTGATGAACACTGAAGCTTTCTTT. This gives the protein CASQRGLMNTEAFF.

The CDR3, as DNA: TGTGCCAGCAGTTATGCGCCAGAGGCGGGGCAGTTCTTC. It yields the protein CASSYAPEAGQFF. The chain is built from TRBV6-5 and TRBJ2-1; D may be TRBD2 (5 bases). Between the trimmed V and J ends, which lost 3 bases and 12 bases, there was a span of 15 bases. Germline loops: CDR1 MNHEY, CDR2 SVGAGI. The CDR3 is made up of 13 amino acids.

This clone was detected only a few times. The V and J genes are TRBV25-1 and TRBJ2-7; D might be TRBD2 (7 bases). The CDR3 length is 16 residues. Trimming removed 0 bases at V and 2 bases at J, with 14 bases between. In germline, CDR1 is MGHDK, CDR2 SYGVNS. The CDR3 sequence: CASSEYGGGRAYEQYF. Written as DNA, the CDR3 is TGTGCCAGCAGTGAATATGGGGGCGGGAGAGCCTACGAGCAGTACTTC.

This clone was counted a few times. This chain links TRBV29-1 with TRBJ2-5; 10 bases fit TRBD2. The CDR3 is 14 residues long. V lost 4 bases and J lost 2; bases outside the gene matches: 4. From germline, CDR1 is SQVTM and CDR2 ANQGSEA. CDR3 in DNA: TGCAGCGTTGGGTCTAGCGGGGGACAAGAGACCCAGTACTTC. Protein: CSVGSSGGQETQYF.

With respect to this clone: Sequence at one end of the junction differs from germline and may be a read error. This chain links TRBV7-7 with TRBJ2-5; D is ambiguous. The CDR3 loop spans 14 amino acids. The germline CDR1 and CDR2 sequences are SSHAT and FNYEAQ (reference sequence). The CDR3 nucleotides are TGTGCTAGCAGCGCTGTTGGCTTCCAAGAGACCCAGTACTTC. Its translation is CASSAVGFQETQYF.

This chain connects TRBV18 to TRBJ2-7; 7 bases agree with TRBD1. Trimming cost V 1 base and J 0 bases; bases outside gene matches: 3. This CDR3 has 15 amino acids. Germline V lookup: CDR1 KGHSH, CDR2 LQKENI. CDR3 region: CASSPQGAGSYEQYF. In DNA form, the CDR3 reads TGTGCCAGCTCACCACAGGGGGCTGGCTCCTACGAGCAGTACTTC.

The chain couples TRBV29-1 to TRBJ2-5; TRBD2 is a possible D gene (5 bases). Germline V CDR1 and CDR2: SQVTM, ANQGSEA. This CDR3 is 13 amino acids long. Trimming removed 3 bases from V and 10 bases from J, with 18 bases in between. The CDR3 nucleotides are TGCAGCGTTGATAATACCAATAAAGAGGGCCAGTACTTC. Its translation is CSVDNTNKEGQYF.

This rearrangement joins TRBV5-4 to TRBJ2-2; D uncertain. Germline CDR1 reads SGHNT; CDR2 reads YYREEE (reference sequence). The length of the CDR3 is 14 residues. V was cut by 2 bases and J by 5 bases, with 10 bases left in between. The CDR3 bases are TGTGCCAGCAGCTTTCAAGGAGCAACCGGGGAGCTGTTTTTT. This sequence encodes CASSFQGATGELFF.

The chain joins TRBV27 to TRBJ1-1; D might be TRBD1 (6 bases). The CDR3 spans 13 residues. Germline assignment: CDR1 MNHEY and CDR2 SMNVEV (reference sequence). V was pared by 7 bases and J by 1 base, with 10 bases between. DNA for the CDR3: TGTGCCAGCACCCAACAGGGGAACACTGAAGCTTTCTTT. It is translated as CASTQQGNTEAFF.